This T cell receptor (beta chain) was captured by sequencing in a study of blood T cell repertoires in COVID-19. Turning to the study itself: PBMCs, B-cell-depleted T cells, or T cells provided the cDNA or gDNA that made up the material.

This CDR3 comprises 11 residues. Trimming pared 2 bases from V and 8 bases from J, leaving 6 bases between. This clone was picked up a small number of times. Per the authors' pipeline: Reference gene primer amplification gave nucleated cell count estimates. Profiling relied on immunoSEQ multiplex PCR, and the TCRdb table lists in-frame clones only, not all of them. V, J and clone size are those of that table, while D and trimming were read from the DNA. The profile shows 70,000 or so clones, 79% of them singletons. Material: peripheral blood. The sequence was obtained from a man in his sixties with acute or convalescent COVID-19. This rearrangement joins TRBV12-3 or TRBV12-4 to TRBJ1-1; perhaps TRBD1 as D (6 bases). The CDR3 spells CASSLRGEAFF. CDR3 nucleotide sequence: TGTGCCAGCAGTTTAAGGGGGGAAGCTTTCTTT.